Below are 9 T cell receptor beta chains sequenced from a single sample in a study of CD4 and CD8 cells across lung adenocarcinoma regions. TCRdb called the PCR reads again in MiXCR, with one record for every CDR3 protein. The sample has approximately 19,000 distinct CDR3 sequences, 50% seen once. Source material: CD8+ T cells from the margin of a lung tumor. The receptors here all came from a male donor with lung adenocarcinoma. The CD4 and CD8 labels of this study may be unreliable.

Points on this clonotype: A much larger clone differs from this one at a single base, so this may be a read error. The rearrangement uses TRBV11-2 and TRBJ2-1; unclear D gene. Deletions cut 0 bases from V and 10 bases from J, with 16 bases between. The germline CDR1 and CDR2 sequences are SGHAT and FQNNGV. The CDR3 totals 15 residues. The CDR3 nucleotides read TGTGCCAGCAGCTTAGAACCCGGTTTCTTGGGGGAGCAGTTCTTC. Residues: CASSLEPGFLGEQFF.

This chain uses TRBV7-9 with TRBJ1-2; 7 nucleotides align to TRBD1. CDR1 is SEHNR and CDR2 is FQNEAQ in the germline V gene (reference sequence). J was trimmed by 5 bases and V by 3 bases; bases with no gene match: 3. The CDR3 is 13 residues long. CDR3 loop: CASSFPGQYGYTF. The CDR3 bases are TGTGCCAGCAGCTTTCCGGGACAGTATGGCTACACCTTC.

The CDR3 sequence: CASSEFDFGDGGKETQYF. The CDR3 DNA sequence: TGTGCCAGCAGTGAATTTGATTTCGGGGACGGGGGTAAAGAGACCCAGTACTTC. The chain joins TRBV25-1 to TRBJ2-5; perhaps TRBD2 as D (6 bases). The CDR3 is 18 amino acids. Germline V gene sequence: CDR1 MGHDK, CDR2 SYGVNS. Trimming stripped 1 base from V and 3 bases from J, with 21 bases between.

This clonotype was observed a single time. Germline and junction disagree at one end, which may indicate a read error. The chain links TRBV6-5 to TRBJ2-3; 11 positions agree with TRBD2. This CDR3 is 17 amino acids long. Germline CDR1 reads MNHEY; CDR2 reads SVGAGI. The CDR3 DNA sequence: TGTGCCAGCAGTTACTCGATAGCGGGGGGGCCCAAAAACACGCAGTATTTC. It translates to CASSYSIAGGPKNTQYF.

A few counts support this clonotype. The chain uses TRBV6-1 and TRBJ1-2; 8 bases match TRBD1. The length of the CDR3 is 11 residues. The germline gives CDR1 MNHNS, CDR2 SASEGT. J gave up 7 bases and V 6 bases, and 1 base lay outside the gene matches. The chain's CDR3 is CASRTGGGYTF. CDR3 DNA sequence: TGTGCCAGCAGAACAGGGGGTGGCTACACCTTC.

This clonotype counts as large (0.1 to 1%). V is TRBV6-1 and J is TRBJ2-1; D remains ambiguous. This CDR3 has 14 amino acids. CDR1 and CDR2 from the germline V gene are MNHNS and SASEGT. The germline V and J ends were trimmed by 4 bases and 8 bases, with 15 bases remaining between them. The CDR3 sequence: CASSVVMGLDEQFF. The CDR3 DNA sequence: TGTGCCAGCAGTGTGGTTATGGGGTTAGATGAGCAGTTCTTC.

DNA for the CDR3: TGCAGTGCTGGGTTACAGGGCTACACAGATACGCAGTATTTT. This encodes CSAGLQGYTDTQYF. This sequence joins TRBV20-1 and TRBJ2-3, with D possibly matching TRBD1 (6 bases). The germline V and J ends were trimmed by 5 bases and 2 bases, with 14 bases remaining between them. Germline lookup yields CDR1 DFQATT and CDR2 SNEGSKA (reference sequence). This CDR3 comprises 14 residues.

Concerning this clonotype: An end of the junction differs from the germline gene, which may be a read error. The chain has TRBV6-1 and TRBJ2-3, with D perhaps matching TRBD1 or TRBD2 (6 bases each). The CDR3 has 16 residues. The germline gives CDR1 MNHNS, CDR2 SASEGT. This CDR3 reads CASGCIGGGDPDTQYF. In nucleotides, the CDR3 is TGTGCCAGCGGGTGCATAGGGGGAGGTGACCCAGATACGCAGTATTTC.

This clonotype is labeled medium-sized (0.01 to 0.1%). The chain employs TRBV6-5 and TRBJ2-5, with TRBD2 matching 10 bases. This CDR3 spans 16 amino acids. The V gene's germline CDR1 is MNHEY and CDR2 SVGAGI. The J segment lost 2 bases and the V segment lost 1 base, leaving 4 bases of the junction unmatched. The DNA of the CDR3 is TGTGCCAGCAGTTACTGGACTAGCGGCAGACAAGAGACCCAGTACTTC. Its translation: CASSYWTSGRQETQYF.